The 29 T cell receptor beta chains listed next were all sequenced from one sample in a study of T cell responses to AZD1222 COVID-19 vaccine. Produced via immunoSEQ multiplex PCR; TCRdb's table is partial and in-frame only. The table shows tens of thousands of clones, with around 90% occurring only once. The sequenced sample was peripheral blood, obtained on day 0 of AZD1222 vaccination. Source of these receptors: an adult in good health.

The chain carries TRBV28 and TRBJ1-1; D remains unclear. The CDR3 is 14 amino acids. CDR1 is MDHEN and CDR2 is SYDVKM in the germline V gene. Trimming stripped 4 bases from V and 5 bases from J, with 14 bases between. This chain's CDR3 is CASSSGYGRTEAFF. In DNA, the CDR3 is TGTGCCAGCAGTTCCGGGTACGGGAGGACTGAAGCTTTCTTT.

The rearrangement joins TRBV25-1 to TRBJ2-5; D might be TRBD1 or TRBD2, each matching 6 bases. CDR3 length equals 13 residues. Germline V CDR1 and CDR2: MGHDK, SYGVNS. Trimming took 5 bases from V and 4 from J, leaving 11 bases between them. CDR3 in DNA: TGTGCCAGCAGTAGGGGGGTGGGAGAGACCCAGTACTTC. This translates into CASSRGVGETQYF.

The V gene is TRBV5-8, the J gene TRBJ2-5, with 15 bases lining up with TRBD2. This CDR3 spans 16 amino acids. Losses at the gene ends were 4 bases for V and 5 bases for J; bases not matched to a gene: 6. In germline, CDR1 is SGHTS, CDR2 YDEGEE. The CDR3 here is CASSEGLAGGRETQYF. DNA for the CDR3: TGTGCCAGCAGCGAGGGACTAGCGGGGGGAAGGGAGACCCAGTACTTC.

The sample holds one count of this clone. This sequence joins TRBV4-2 and TRBJ1-1, with 8 nucleotides matching TRBD1. CDR1 and CDR2 (germline): LGHNA, YNFKEQ. The V gene end was trimmed by 0 bases and the J gene end by 6 bases; junction bases not matched to a gene: 9. This CDR3 comprises 16 residues. CDR3 sequence (DNA): TGTGCCAGCAGCCAAGAGGGGACAGGCGCTGTGCCTGAAGCTTTCTTT. Its protein is CASSQEGTGAVPEAFF.

V usage is TRBV4-3 and J usage is TRBJ2-7, with a tentative D call TRBD1 (6 bases). The CDR3 contains 15 residues. The germline gives CDR1 LGHNA, CDR2 YSLEER. Deletions cut 3 bases from V and 3 bases from J, with 15 bases between. The CDR3 coding sequence is TGCGCCAGCAGCCACCACACAGGGAGAGGCTACGAGCAGTACTTC. Translation: CASSHHTGRGYEQYF.

J is TRBJ2-2 and V is TRBV11-1, with D tentatively TRBD1 (5 bases). Trimming stripped 2 bases from V and 7 bases from J, with 8 bases between. The germline V gene has CDR1 SGHAT and CDR2 FQDESV (reference sequence). This CDR3 is 13 amino acids long. The CDR3 DNA follows: TGTGCCAGCAGCTTAAGGGGAAACGGGGAGCTGTTTTTT. Protein product: CASSLRGNGELFF.

V and J are TRBV6-4 and TRBJ2-2, with TRBD2 matching over 9 bases. This CDR3 has 13 amino acids. Germline V gene sequence: CDR1 MRHNA, CDR2 SNTAGT. V lost 5 bases and J lost 5; bases outside the gene matches: 0. The CDR3 bases are TGTGCCAGCAGTACTAGCGGGACCGGGGAGCTGTTTTTT. This encodes CASSTSGTGELFF.

CDR3 sequence reads: CASSLTGGGYNEQFF. For the CDR3, the DNA is TGTGCCAGCAGCTTAACCGGCGGCGGATACAATGAGCAGTTCTTC. V gene TRBV7-3 combines with J gene TRBJ2-1; D call uncertain. The CDR3 has 15 residues. Trimming stripped 0 bases from V and 4 bases from J, with 10 bases between. Germline lookup yields CDR1 SGHTA and CDR2 FQGTGA.

This chain links TRBV3-1 (or the pseudogene TRBV3-2) with TRBJ2-5; a possible D gene is TRBD1 (7 bases). This CDR3 has 18 residues. V gave up 1 base and J gave up 0 bases, with 18 bases separating them. Germline V gives CDR1 LGHDT, CDR2 YNNKEL (reference sequence). This CDR3 is CASSQGGDSPGYQETQYF. The CDR3, as DNA: TGTGCCAGCAGCCAAGGCGGGGACAGCCCTGGGTACCAAGAGACCCAGTACTTC.

The chain carries TRBV11-2 and TRBJ2-3; a possible D gene is TRBD1 (6 bases). Germline assignment: CDR1 SGHAT and CDR2 FQNNGV. The CDR3 has 16 amino acids. V lost 5 bases and J 3 bases, leaving 18 bases between the germline ends. CDR3 nucleotides: TGTGCCAGCAGCCCCCGATTGACAGGCTCGACAGATACGCAGTATTTT. Encoded protein: CASSPRLTGSTDTQYF.

This chain connects TRBV7-9 to TRBJ2-2; no clear D. The CDR3 sequence is 16 residues long. V lost 1 base, J lost 5 bases, and 14 bases lay in between. Germline CDR1 reads SEHNR; CDR2 reads FQNEAQ (reference sequence). In DNA form, the CDR3 reads TGTGCCAGCAGCTTAGGTGTGGGTAGCACAACCGGGGAGCTGTTTTTT. Translated: CASSLGVGSTTGELFF.

This clone has only one observation. The genes are TRBV11-2 and TRBJ1-3; D is perhaps TRBD1 (5 bases). The germline V gene has CDR1 SGHAT and CDR2 FQNNGV. V dropped 5 bases and J dropped 7 bases, with 9 bases sitting between them. The CDR3 spans 12 residues. The CDR3 DNA reads as TGTGCCAGCAGCCCCAGGGTCAACACCATATATTTT. It is translated as CASSPRVNTIYF.

This clone has just one count. V is TRBV5-4 and J is TRBJ2-3; 13 bases line up with TRBD2. The V segment lost 3 bases and the J segment 6 bases; nucleotides outside the gene matches: 4. The germline CDR1 and CDR2 sequences are SGHNT and YYREEE (reference sequence). The CDR3 runs to 15 residues. CDR3 residues: CASSSSTSGGDTQYF. CDR3 bases: TGTGCCAGCAGCTCTTCGACTAGCGGGGGGGATACGCAGTATTTT. The whole variable domain, remainder taken from reference TRBV5-4 and TRBJ2-3, is ETGVTQSPTHLIKTRGQQVTLRCSSQSGHNTVSWYQQALGQGPQFIFQYYREEENGRGNFPPRFSGLQFPNYSSELNVNALELDDSALYLCASSSSTSGGDTQYFGPGTRLTVL.

The genes are TRBV7-2 and TRBJ2-7, with D tentatively TRBD1 (6 bases). In germline, CDR1 is SGHTA, CDR2 FQGNSA. This CDR3 has 13 residues. Trimming shortened V by 3 bases and J by 5 bases, and 11 bases separated the two germline ends. CDR3 loop: CASSFGQLNEQYF. The CDR3 DNA is TGTGCCAGCAGCTTCGGACAGCTTAACGAGCAGTACTTC.

The chain uses TRBV5-1 and TRBJ1-1; tentatively, D is TRBD1 (6 bases). The CDR3 contains 15 residues. Between the trimmed V and J ends, which lost 4 bases and 0 bases, there was a span of 13 bases. CDR1 is SGHRS and CDR2 is YFSETQ in the germline V gene. The CDR3 region is CASSPKTGMNTEAFF. In DNA form, the CDR3 reads TGCGCCAGCAGCCCAAAGACAGGAATGAACACTGAAGCTTTCTTT.

This clone has only one observation. The V call is TRBV2, the J call TRBJ2-5; TRBD1 might be the D (6 bases). This CDR3 is 13 amino acids long. Between the trimmed V and J ends, which lost 5 bases and 5 bases, there was a span of 12 bases. Germline V CDR1 and CDR2: SNHLY, FYNNEI. The CDR3 sequence is CASSQQGRETQYF. The CDR3 nucleotides are TGTGCCAGCAGTCAACAGGGCCGGGAGACCCAGTACTTC.

The rearrangement uses TRBV12-3 or TRBV12-4 and TRBJ1-4; D is undetermined. The CDR3 has 13 amino acids. The V and J ends lost 0 bases and 8 bases respectively, with 7 bases between them. This CDR3 is CASSLAQWEKLFF. The CDR3 coding sequence is TGTGCCAGCAGTTTAGCTCAGTGGGAAAAACTGTTTTTT.

The gene calls are TRBV13 and TRBJ1-5, with TRBD1 as a possible D gene (5 bases). The V and J ends lost 0 bases and 6 bases respectively, with 6 bases between them. The CDR3 loop spans 13 amino acids. Germline V CDR1 and CDR2: PRHDT, FYEKMQ (reference sequence). The CDR3 protein is CASSLGGTQPQHF. For the CDR3, the DNA is TGTGCCAGCAGCTTAGGGGGGACTCAGCCCCAGCATTTT.

The rearrangement links TRBV19 to TRBJ2-3; 7 positions match TRBD1. There are 20 residues in the CDR3. The junction had 27 bases not matched to a gene; V was cut back by 8 bases and J by 4 bases. Germline V CDR1 and CDR2: LNHDA, SQIVND (reference sequence). In DNA form, the CDR3 reads TGTGCCAGTGCCACCCCAGGGGGAAGCCGGGCCGGAGTAAGCGCAGATACGCAGTATTTT. It translates to CASATPGGSRAGVSADTQYF.

This chain links TRBV14 with TRBJ1-2; D is undetermined. The germline V gene has CDR1 SGHDN and CDR2 FVKESK. V was shortened by 5 bases and J by 0 bases, with 10 bases between the two germline ends. The length of the CDR3 is 14 residues. The chain's CDR3 is CASSGPSSNYGYTF. CDR3 DNA: TGTGCCAGCAGCGGCCCAAGCTCTAACTATGGCTACACCTTC.

The chain carries TRBV19 and TRBJ2-7; 10 positions match TRBD1. CDR3 length: 15 residues. Trimming at V came to 3 bases and at J to 2 bases, leaving 4 bases not matched to a gene. Germline V gene data show CDR1 as LNHDA and CDR2 as SQIVND (reference sequence). CDR3 in amino acids: CASSIAGTGAYEQYF. The CDR3, as DNA: TGTGCCAGTAGTATTGCCGGGACAGGGGCCTACGAGCAGTACTTC.

This rearrangement joins TRBV28 to TRBJ2-7; TRBD2 might be the D (6 bases). V was shortened by 1 base and J by 4 bases, with 11 bases between the two germline ends. The CDR3 runs to 14 residues. CDR1 and CDR2 from the germline V gene are MDHEN and SYDVKM. This chain's CDR3 is CASSLSGSRYEQYF. CDR3 nucleotide sequence: TGTGCCAGCAGTTTATCCGGGAGTAGGTACGAGCAGTACTTC.

This chain connects TRBV28 to TRBJ1-4, with D perhaps TRBD1 (5 bases). This CDR3 is 14 amino acids long. Germline lookup yields CDR1 MDHEN and CDR2 SYDVKM. V was clipped by 4 bases and J by 8 bases, with 14 bases between them. The CDR3 DNA reads as TGTGCCAGCAGTTCCCCCCAGGGTGGGGAAAAACTGTTTTTT. Translated, it gives CASSSPQGGEKLFF.

This rearrangement joins TRBV9 to TRBJ1-3, with TRBD1 matching 10 bases. Germline lookup yields CDR1 SGDLS and CDR2 YYNGEE. V lost 0 bases and J lost 2; bases outside the gene matches: 8. This CDR3 region has 18 residues. This CDR3 is CASSVAYWTGGTGNTIYF. DNA of the CDR3: TGTGCCAGCAGCGTAGCTTATTGGACAGGGGGAACTGGAAACACCATATATTTT.

The V call is TRBV21-1, the J call TRBJ2-2; the tabulated D call, TRBD2, remains unverified against the DNA. TRBV21-1 counts as a pseudogene. The CDR3 runs to 17 residues. The CDR3 DNA sequence: TGTGCCAGCAGCAAAGTGAGTAGGACTATCTTATCCGGGGAGCTGTTTTTT. Translation: CASSKVSRTILSGELFF.

This clone was seen a handful of times. The V gene is TRBV6-4, the J gene TRBJ2-3, with a tentative D call TRBD2 (7 bases). CDR1 and CDR2 (germline): MRHNA, SNTAGT. V lost 2 bases and J 0 bases, leaving 9 bases between the germline ends. This CDR3 region has 15 residues. CDR3 loop: CASSDGGASTDTQYF. The CDR3 nucleotides are TGTGCCAGCAGTGACGGGGGGGCTAGCACAGATACGCAGTATTTT.

The J gene is TRBJ2-1, the V gene TRBV5-4; 10 bases line up with TRBD2. Trimming removed 0 bases from V and 6 bases from J; junction bases left unmatched: 9. The germline gives CDR1 SGHNT, CDR2 YYREEE (reference sequence). The CDR3 runs 17 residues. In DNA, the CDR3 is TGTGCCAGCAGCTTGGGAGGAGCGGGAGGGCTGGGCAATGAGCAGTTCTTC. Protein sequence: CASSLGGAGGLGNEQFF. Drawing the rest from reference TRBV5-4 and TRBJ2-1, the complete variable domain is ETGVTQSPTHLIKTRGQQVTLRCSSQSGHNTVSWYQQALGQGPQFIFQYYREEENGRGNFPPRFSGLQFPNYSSELNVNALELDDSALYLCASSLGGAGGLGNEQFFGPGTRLTVL.

The V gene is TRBV5-1, the J gene TRBJ1-5; 8 bases fit TRBD1. CDR1 and CDR2 (germline): SGHRS, YFSETQ. The CDR3 extends over 14 amino acids. The V and J ends lost 3 bases and 7 bases, in that order; junction bases with no gene match: 6. CDR3 in amino acids: CASSSSGGGQPQHF. In nucleotides, the CDR3 is TGCGCCAGCAGCTCATCAGGGGGCGGGCAGCCCCAGCATTTT.

The rearrangement joins TRBV7-2 to TRBJ2-7, with a tentative D call TRBD2 (5 bases). The length of the CDR3 is 13 residues. Trimming took 5 bases from V and 3 from J, leaving 11 bases between them. Germline loops: CDR1 SGHTA, CDR2 FQGNSA. The CDR3 DNA reads TGTGCCAGCAGCCCTAGTGCGGGCTACGAGCAGTACTTC. It yields the protein CASSPSAGYEQYF. Full variable domain (missing parts from reference TRBV7-2 and TRBJ2-7): GAGVSQSPSNKVTEKGKDVELRCDPISGHTALYWYRQSLGQGLEFLIYFQGNSAPDKSGLPSDRFSAERTGGSVSTLTIQRTQQEDSAVYLCASSPSAGYEQYFGPGTRLTVT.